The sequence of this T cell receptor beta chain was determined in a study of cytomegalovirus exposure and HLA in healthy donors. Study results and caveats: Subsequent analysis of the approximately 110 validation repertoires found a tendency for first-cohort TCR clusters to co-occur.

Only in-frame clones appear in the TCRdb table, and some are missing; sequencing was by immunoSEQ multiplex PCR. This table holds some 230,000 clones, over 80% found once. In the case of this clone: Antigen: not known.

The CDR3 spans 17 residues. In germline, CDR1 is SGHAT, CDR2 FQNNGV. J gave up 8 bases and V 2 bases, and 12 bases lay outside the gene matches. Material: PBMCs. The rearrangement uses TRBV11-2 and TRBJ1-4; 9 positions agree with TRBD1. The receptor was derived from a young woman in good health and CMV-seronegative. Here the CDR3 DNA reads TGTGCCAGCAGCTTAAGAGTCCCGGGACAGGGTGGCGAAAAACTGTTTTTT. It translates to CASSLRVPGQGGEKLFF. The whole variable domain, remainder taken from reference TRBV11-2 and TRBJ1-4, is EAGVAQSPRYKIIEKRQSVAFWCNPISGHATLYWYQQILGQGPKLLIQFQNNGVVDDSQLPKDRFSAERLKGVDSTLKIQPAKLEDSAVYLCASSLRVPGQGGEKLFFGSGTQLSVL.